The clone carrying this T cell receptor beta chain has at least ten counts. The sample originates from a study of spatial heterogeneity in lung cancer. TCRdb reprocessed the 5' RACE reads with MiXCR, giving one entry per CDR3 protein. The sample has 25,000 to 30,000 distinct CDR3 sequences, about 6% seen once. Trimming took 3 bases from V and 3 from J, leaving 9 bases between them. The CDR3 runs to 13 residues. This sample's time point: blood at routine non-recurrence follow-up after resection. Whole RNA came from tumor, nontumor lung or frozen PBMC and was sequenced without being sorted. Sequencing used PBMCs, obtained at follow-up. The TCR comes from a male donor with early-stage non-small cell lung cancer. The chain recombines TRBV12-3 or TRBV12-4 with TRBJ2-7; D gene ambiguous. CDR3 sequence (DNA): TGTGCCAGCAGTTTTACTACGGTCTACGAGCAGTACTTC. This codes for CASSFTTVYEQYF.